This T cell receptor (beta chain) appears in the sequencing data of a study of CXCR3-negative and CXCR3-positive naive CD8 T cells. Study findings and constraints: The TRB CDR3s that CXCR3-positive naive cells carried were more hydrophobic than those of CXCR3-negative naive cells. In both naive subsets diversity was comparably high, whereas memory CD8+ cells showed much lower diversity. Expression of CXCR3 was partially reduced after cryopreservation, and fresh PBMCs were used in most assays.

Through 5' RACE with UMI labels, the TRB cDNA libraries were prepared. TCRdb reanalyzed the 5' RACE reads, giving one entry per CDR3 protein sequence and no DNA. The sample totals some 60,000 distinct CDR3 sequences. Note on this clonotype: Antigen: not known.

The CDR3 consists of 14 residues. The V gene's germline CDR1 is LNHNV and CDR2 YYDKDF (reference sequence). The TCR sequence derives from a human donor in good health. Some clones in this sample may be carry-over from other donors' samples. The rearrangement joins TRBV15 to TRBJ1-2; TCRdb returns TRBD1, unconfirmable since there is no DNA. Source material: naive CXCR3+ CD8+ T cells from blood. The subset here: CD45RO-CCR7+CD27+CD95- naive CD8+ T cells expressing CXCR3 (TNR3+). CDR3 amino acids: CATSRALGQYGYTF.